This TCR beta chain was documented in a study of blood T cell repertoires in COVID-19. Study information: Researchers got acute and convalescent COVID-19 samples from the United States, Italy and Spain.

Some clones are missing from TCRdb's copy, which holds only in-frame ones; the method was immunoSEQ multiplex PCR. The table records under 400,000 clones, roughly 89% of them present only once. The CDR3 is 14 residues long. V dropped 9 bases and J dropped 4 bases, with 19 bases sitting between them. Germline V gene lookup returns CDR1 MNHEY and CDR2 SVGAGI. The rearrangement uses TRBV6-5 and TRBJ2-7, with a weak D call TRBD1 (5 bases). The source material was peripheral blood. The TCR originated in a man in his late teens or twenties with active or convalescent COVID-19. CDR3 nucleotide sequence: TGTGCCAGGGCCCGCAGGGCGGTTATGTACGAGCAGTACTTC. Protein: CARARRAVMYEQYF.